These 18 T cell receptor beta chains came from one sample sequenced in a study of blood T cell repertoires in COVID-19 (dated by TCRdb to 2020 to 2021). Library generation was performed with the immunoSEQ multiplex PCR assay. The immuneACCESS repertoire file appears here via TCRdb, limited to in-frame rearrangements. These files lack a portion of the clones; in checked studies, under half of the deficit traces to unresolved V genes, and the cause of the others is not known. This sample holds around 35,000 clones; 70% to 90% were observed only once. The top ten clonotypes cover approximately 47% of the sample. Sequenced sample: peripheral blood. Receptors were obtained from a human donor in a cohort sampled during active COVID-19.

The V and J genes are TRBV18 and TRBJ2-1; 8 bases map to TRBD1. V was pared by 1 base and J by 9 bases, with 5 bases of the junction left unmatched. The CDR3 length is 14 residues. The V gene's germline CDR1 is KGHSH and CDR2 LQKENI. The CDR3: CASSPLRQGTEQFF. CDR3 nucleotides: TGTGCCAGCTCACCACTAAGACAGGGGACTGAGCAGTTCTTC.

This clone was observed a few times. The chain carries TRBV7-9 and TRBJ2-7; the D gene is possibly TRBD2 (7 bases). With 2 bases removed from V and 2 bases from J, the gap between germline ends came to 10 bases. This CDR3 contains 14 residues. Germline values: CDR1 SEHNR, CDR2 FQNEAQ (reference sequence). CDR3 protein: CASSLRGGTYEQYF. The CDR3 bases are TGTGCCAGCAGCTTAAGGGGGGGTACCTACGAGCAGTACTTC. Combining the CDR3 with reference TRBV7-9 and TRBJ2-7 gives the whole variable domain DTGVSQNPRHKITKRGQNVTFRCDPISEHNRLYWYRQTLGQGPEFLTYFQNEAQLEKSRLLSDRFSAERPKGSFSTLEIQRTEQGDSAMYLCASSLRGGTYEQYFGPGTRLTVT.

This chain uses TRBV7-9 with TRBJ1-2, with D maybe TRBD1 (5 bases). The CDR3 runs to 16 residues. Germline values: CDR1 SEHNR, CDR2 FQNEAQ (reference sequence). V was pared by 5 bases and J by 2 bases, with 18 bases between. The CDR3 region is CASSPYSRRDNYGYTF. The CDR3 DNA follows: TGTGCCAGCAGCCCCTATAGCAGGCGGGACAACTATGGCTACACCTTC.

The chain links TRBV24-1 to TRBJ1-1; no definite D call. This CDR3 spans 15 amino acids. Germline CDR1 and CDR2: KGHDR and SFDVKD. V lost 2 bases, J lost 10 bases, and 19 bases lay in between. Written as DNA, the CDR3 is TGTGCCACCAGTGATTCCACCGGGAAAAATAAGGGAGCTTTCTTT. Translation gives CATSDSTGKNKGAFF.

V and J are TRBV7-2 and TRBJ2-7; D is possibly TRBD2 (6 bases). Germline CDR1 and CDR2: SGHTA and FQGNSA. Trimming left V 5 bases short and J 4 bases short, with 15 bases between. CDR3 size: 14 residues. The CDR3 DNA reads as TGTGCCAGCAGCACGGGGACTGGCAGGTACGAGCAGTACTTC. This translates into CASSTGTGRYEQYF.

The chain joins TRBV6-5 to TRBJ1-4, with D unresolved. The germline V gene has CDR1 MNHEY and CDR2 SVGAGI. The CDR3 runs 13 residues. Deletions cut 6 bases from V and 8 bases from J, with 13 bases between. CDR3 nucleotide sequence: TGTGCCAGCAGACGCGATCCCGTAGAAAAACTGTTTTTT. Translated: CASRRDPVEKLFF.

The J gene is TRBJ1-1, the V gene TRBV7-3; 7 bases line up with TRBD1. Germline CDR1 reads SGHTA; CDR2 reads FQGTGA. The CDR3 loop spans 14 amino acids. V lost 6 bases, J lost 1 base, and 5 bases stayed unmatched. The CDR3 loop is CASRETGRNTEAFF. In DNA, the CDR3 is TGTGCCAGCAGAGAGACAGGGCGGAACACTGAAGCTTTCTTT.

The chain couples TRBV7-2 to TRBJ2-3, with D tentatively TRBD1 (6 bases). V dropped 2 bases and J dropped 3 bases, with 6 bases sitting between them. Germline V lookup: CDR1 SGHTA, CDR2 FQGNSA. The CDR3 has 13 residues. For the CDR3, the DNA is TGTGCCAGCAGCTTACAGGGGACAGATACGCAGTATTTT. It encodes CASSLQGTDTQYF.

The rearrangement links TRBV6-1 to TRBJ2-3, with a possible D match to TRBD1 (5 bases). Trimming left V 2 bases short and J 1 base short, with 16 bases between. Germline-derived CDR1 and CDR2 are MNHNS and SASEGT. This CDR3 comprises 17 residues. In DNA form, the CDR3 reads TGTGCCAGCAGTGAACTTATGTTGGGGCGTGGCACAGATACGCAGTATTTT. Protein sequence: CASSELMLGRGTDTQYF.

On this clone itself: The sample has other DNA sequences that encode this CDR3 too. The rearrangement uses TRBV28 and TRBJ1-2; D is unresolved. V lost 6 bases and J 4 bases, leaving 3 bases between the germline ends. The CDR3 runs 10 residues. CDR1 is MDHEN, CDR2 SYDVKM, per germline. In nucleotides, the CDR3 is TGTGCCAGCAGCCGCTATGGCTACACCTTC. As protein: CASSRYGYTF.

The J gene is TRBJ2-2, the V gene TRBV7-2; unclear D gene. Per germline, CDR1 SGHTA and CDR2 FQGNSA. V shed 2 bases and J shed 0 bases, with 10 bases lying between them. This CDR3 contains 16 residues. For the CDR3, the DNA is TGTGCCAGCAGCTTAACCCCGAGTACGAACACCGGGGAGCTGTTTTTT. This sequence encodes CASSLTPSTNTGELFF. The variable domain in full, completed from reference TRBV7-2 and TRBJ2-2, reads GAGVSQSPSNKVTEKGKDVELRCDPISGHTALYWYRQSLGQGLEFLIYFQGNSAPDKSGLPSDRFSAERTGGSVSTLTIQRTQQEDSAVYLCASSLTPSTNTGELFFGEGSRLTVL.

The chain recombines TRBV5-1 with TRBJ1-1; TRBD1 matches 7 bases. There are 15 residues in the CDR3. After removal of 4 bases from V and 2 bases from J, the junction contained 8 bases not matched to a gene. The germline V gene has CDR1 SGHRS and CDR2 YFSETQ. CDR3 bases: TGCGCCAGCAGCCCGGGGGGGACAGTAAACACTGAAGCTTTCTTT. Translating gives CASSPGGTVNTEAFF.

The CDR3: CASSPSARGWAQYF. The DNA of the CDR3 is TGTGCCAGCAGCCCATCCGCGCGGGGCTGGGCCCAGTACTTC. This sequence joins TRBV3-1 (or the pseudogene TRBV3-2) and TRBJ2-5, with a possible D match to TRBD2 (6 bases). The CDR3 extends over 14 amino acids. The V end was cut by 4 bases, the J end by 9 bases, with 18 bases between. Germline lookup yields CDR1 LGHDT and CDR2 YNNKEL (reference sequence).

The genes are TRBV4-3 and TRBJ2-1; 7 bases agree with TRBD2. Per the germline V gene, CDR1 is LGHNA and CDR2 is YSLEER. The CDR3 totals 16 residues. Unmatched junction bases numbered 12, after V lost 6 bases and J lost 4 bases. This chain's CDR3 is CASSLLAGTTYNEQFF. CDR3 bases: TGCGCCAGCAGTCTCTTAGCGGGCACCACTTACAATGAGCAGTTCTTC.

This clone showed up just once. The chain carries TRBV7-9 and TRBJ2-7; 8 bases agree with TRBD1. With V trimmed by 5 bases and J by 6 bases, 12 bases remained unmatched. The CDR3 runs 15 residues. Germline V lookup: CDR1 SEHNR, CDR2 FQNEAQ (reference sequence). The CDR3 sequence is CASSPRDRPPIEQYF. For the CDR3, the DNA is TGTGCCAGCAGCCCCCGGGACAGGCCTCCCATCGAGCAGTACTTC.

The chain uses TRBV6-5 and TRBJ1-5; TRBD1 matches 10 bases. CDR1 MNHEY and CDR2 SVGAGI come from the germline V gene. CDR3 length equals 15 residues. V dropped 6 bases and J dropped 6; count of bases not matched to a gene: 8. CDR3 loop: CASSRGTGVGQPQHF. CDR3 DNA sequence: TGTGCCAGCAGCAGAGGGACAGGGGTGGGTCAGCCCCAGCATTTT.

The CDR3 coding sequence is TGTGCCACCAGCAGTCAGCGGGGACCTTACAATGAGCAGTTCTTC. This codes for CATSSQRGPYNEQFF. The chain carries TRBV15 and TRBJ2-1; 7 bases match TRBD2. This CDR3 has 15 amino acids. The J segment lost 4 bases and the V segment lost 3 bases, leaving 6 bases of the junction unmatched. In germline, CDR1 is LNHNV, CDR2 YYDKDF (reference sequence).

This chain uses TRBV6-2 or TRBV6-3 with TRBJ2-7, with a weak D call TRBD1 (5 bases). The CDR3 runs to 15 residues. Germline V lookup: CDR1 MNHEY, CDR2 SVGEGT. Trimming pared 2 bases from V and 2 bases from J, leaving 13 bases between. The CDR3 spells CASSYGSGHTYEQYF. The CDR3 DNA reads TGTGCCAGCAGTTACGGGTCAGGGCATACCTACGAGCAGTACTTC.